This T cell receptor beta chain was captured in a study of tissue T cells after allogeneic stem cell transplantation. Generated by immunoSEQ multiplex PCR, the TCRdb table keeps only in-frame clones and is missing some. The data show fewer than 30,000 clones, more than 60% seen once. Looked up from germline, CDR1 is SNHLY and CDR2 is FYNNEI. V was cut by 6 bases and J by 5 bases, with 13 bases left in between. This CDR3 spans 14 amino acids. This clone appeared a few times. This chain joins TRBV2 and TRBJ2-2; a weak D match, TRBD1 (6 bases). The TCR was taken from a female donor over 55 with lung cancer. The material was tissue from the ileum, obtained at autopsy. The chain's CDR3 is CASSGQSVTGELFF. The CDR3 DNA reads as TGTGCCAGCAGCGGACAGTCGGTAACCGGGGAGCTGTTTTTT.